The rows below give T cell receptor beta chains drawn from one sample of a study of radiation and T cells in renal cell carcinoma. The repertoire was sequenced with immunoSEQ multiplex PCR; TCRdb's copy has only in-frame clones and lacks some. The sample has 150,000 to 190,000 clones; roughly 86% are singletons. Material: blood, obtained from a patient whose treatment included radiotherapy and nephrectomy. Receptors were obtained from a woman aged 45-65 years with renal cell carcinoma. CDR3s include the opening cysteine and the closing phenylalanine or tryptophan.

>TRBV7-9
CASSLQAGTGNSPLHF
>TRBV7-2
CASSTGGRYNEQFF
>TRBV19
CASSFRELNSPLHF
>TRBV7-9
CASSPGQISGNTIYF
>TRBV29-1
CSVDVSGANVLTF
>TRBV7-3
CASTQDPGSSYGYTF
>TRBV6-5
CASSYSITGGTGELFF
>TRBV14
CASSQGGGWYEQYF
>TRBV6-1
CASSGQASNQPQHF
>TRBV5-5
CASSPSGVTSYNEQFF
>TRBV27
CASSLRAGGGKLFF
>TRBV2
CASSAGTGLVAKNIQYF
>TRBV5-1
CASSFEGSGTDTQYF
>TRBV7-9
CASSTTWNEKLFF
>TRBV14
CASSQTKNTEAFF
>TRBV9
CASSVAVNTGELFF
>TRBV9
CASSEGLAGTDTQYF
>TRBV6-6
CASSPQGDSSYEQYF
>TRBV30
CAWSRPGTPVNQPQHF
>TRBV5-5
CASSLWDSNQPQHF
>TRBV7-9
CASSWSNYGYTF
>TRBV4-3
CASSPTAGTGELEQFF
>TRBV12-5
CASGLTQNYEQYF
>TRBV5-1
CASSLATDNEQFF
>TRBV7-9
CASSSGGVTTNEKLFF
>TRBV4-1
CASSQDSQGQYQETQYF
>TRBV6-1
CASERAGADTQYF